The present T cell receptor (beta chain) was sequenced within a study of blood T cells in healthy people across ages. Study results and limitations: A roughly linear age-dependent decrease characterized TCR beta diversity per million T cells. The CMV status of each donor remained undetermined, and this could have confounded shifts in expanded clonotypes.

In this sample, this clonotype turned up a few times. Its target is not known. A second PCR, run for about 7 to 11 cycles, used a sample-barcoded 5' primer plus a J-beta primer mix. TCRdb re-called the 5' RACE reads through MiXCR, storing one row per CDR3 protein. The table has more than 1,400,000 distinct CDR3 sequences, around 39% seen once. V was pared by 3 bases and J by 12 bases, with 11 bases of the junction left unmatched. The CDR3 extends over 14 amino acids. Germline V CDR1 and CDR2: SGDLS, YYNGEE. The authors isolated at least 6.5 million PBMCs per sample. The sample was blood. The rearrangement uses TRBV9 and TRBJ2-4; 8 bases align to TRBD1. The sequence derives from a woman aged 18-35 years in good health. The CDR3 DNA follows: TGTGCCAGCAGCGCATCCCCCGTCGGACAGGGTCAGTACTTC. It yields the protein CASSASPVGQGQYF. Variable domain in full (rest from reference TRBV9 and TRBJ2-4): DSGVTQTPKHLITATGQRVTLRCSPRSGDLSVYWYQQSLDQGLQFLIQYYNGEERAKGNILERFSAQQFPDLHSELNLSSLELGDSALYFCASSASPVGQGQYFGAGTRLSVL.